This T cell receptor beta chain derives from a study of regulatory T cells in long-lasting Graves disease (dated by TCRdb to the early 2020s). Background on the whole study: In the newly diagnosed Graves' disease group, patients had been taking antithyroid drugs for less than 3 months. A total of around 35 samples underwent TCR sequencing, from roughly 13 patients with persistent Graves' disease and around 20 patients with newly diagnosed Graves' disease. This study used TCR sequencing and RNA sequencing of peripheral blood to compare persistent Graves' disease patients against newly diagnosed Graves' disease patients. The study took place in China and was registered as a clinical trial. What the study reported, not specific to this receptor: Patients with persistent disease shared more public clonotypes (approximately 2,500) than newly diagnosed patients did (966). Compared with newly diagnosed patients, patients with persistent Graves' disease had lower TCR Shannon entropy and fewer highly expanded clones, which suggests clonal expansion. TRBV28, TRBJ1-2 and TRBJ2-5 were preferentially used in persistent disease, while TRBV20-1 and TRBJ2-1 were favored in newly diagnosed disease. The small sample size was acknowledged by the authors as a limitation that may reduce accuracy. Sequencing and analysis were limited to the TCR beta chain. The study examined only peripheral blood because the primary lesion, thyroid tissue, could not be accessed.

This clonotype was picked up many times. The specificity of this receptor is unknown. The record has no base qualities; no much larger clone is one base away. In light of the paper, this sample's time point label describes: newly diagnosed GD, antithyroid drugs for less than 3 months. For both TCR sequencing and RNA sequencing, RNA was extracted from PBMCs using TRIzol. Graves' disease was diagnosed according to American Thyroid Association guidelines. The patients came from an endocrinology department in Xi'an, China. From each patient, approximately 9 milliliters of peripheral blood was collected into an EDTA anticoagulant tube. Ficoll Paque Plus density gradient separation was used to isolate PBMCs, and no further T cell sorting was done. An Agilent 2100 Bioanalyzer and agarose gel were used to assess RNA quality, and a NanoDrop 2000 was used to measure RNA concentration. The method behind the library was multiplex PCR. The data were produced on an Illumina HiSeq 4000. TCR beta libraries were built with iRepertoire HTBI primers and Arm-PCR amplification of CDR3 regions. Gel purification was performed on PCR products prior to sequencing. In the authors' own workflow: Gene usage analysis of CDR3 amino acid clonotypes used the roughly 60 TRBV and approximately 13 TRBJ segments found across samples. Filtered high-quality paired reads were merged into contigs using COPE and FqMerger. BLAST was used to align contigs to IMGT TRBV, TRBD and TRBJ reference genes, with CDR3 defined following IMGT. Any clonotype with a frequency above 0.1% was counted as a highly expanded clone. Shannon entropy was used to measure repertoire diversity, and the Gini coefficient was used to measure V-J evenness. A clonotype found in more than one individual was treated as public. In-frame beta chains were kept once TCRdb had trimmed the public reads at Q25 with fastp and called clones with MiXCR. Merged by CDR3 protein, the rows form single entries marked with the most common genes and DNA. The V and J calls were not made by the authors but by TCRdb's processing. The sample table holds approximately 310,000 distinct CDR3 sequences, of which roughly 18% were seen once. The ten top clones hold around 36% of the sample.

The CDR3 covers 13 residues, taking in both the cysteine and the phenylalanine. This entry keeps only the CDR3 DNA: 39 bases, framed from base 1. Reading the germline V gene gives CDR1 MRHNA and CDR2 SNTAGT. The germline V end is reduced by 4 bases and the J end by 6 bases; junction bases left unmatched: 6. This sequence originates from a female donor with Graves disease. The V and J genes are TRBV6-4 and TRBJ2-7; a stretch of 7 junction bases matches TRBD1. The starting material was peripheral blood mononuclear cells (PBMCs), obtained at new diagnosis, from a patient treated with antithyroid drugs. The DNA is TGTGCCAGCAGTGCCAAGACAGGGACCGAGCAGTACTTC. Its protein is CASSAKTGTEQYF.